The 4 T cell receptor beta chains presented below share a single source sample, sequenced in a study of PD-1 blockade in mismatch repair-deficient tumors. TCRdb's table, derived via immunoSEQ multiplex PCR, lists solely in-frame clones and lacks some. Of 70,000 to 95,000 clones listed, 80% to 90% are singletons. This specimen was peripheral blood, taken 44 weeks after starting pembrolizumab. The source of these receptors is an adult with mismatch repair-deficient cancer.

Remarks on this clone: The sample has other DNA sequences that encode this CDR3 too. The chain is built from TRBV27 and TRBJ2-1; D might be TRBD1 or TRBD2, each matching 5 bases. CDR3 length: 13 amino acids. The germline V gene has CDR1 MNHEY and CDR2 SMNVEV (reference sequence). The V end lost 2 bases, the J end lost 6 bases, and 8 bases lay between the germline ends. Written as DNA, the CDR3 is TGTGCCAGCAGTTTAGCAGGGACCAATGAGCAGTTCTTC. It encodes CASSLAGTNEQFF.

The J gene is TRBJ2-1, the V gene TRBV7-9, with 8 positions matching TRBD2. Germline V CDR1 and CDR2: SEHNR, FQNEAQ (reference sequence). The length of the CDR3 is 15 residues. Trimming cost V 5 bases and J 4 bases; bases outside gene matches: 7. Here the CDR3 reads CASSPPAGVYNEQFF. The DNA of the CDR3 is TGTGCCAGCAGCCCTCCAGCGGGAGTATACAATGAGCAGTTCTTC.

The gene calls are TRBV7-9 and TRBJ1-2; TRBD1 is a possible D gene (5 bases). Per the germline V gene, CDR1 is SEHNR and CDR2 is FQNEAQ (reference sequence). Trimming took off 10 bases at V and 4 bases at J, with 28 bases between the two ends. The CDR3 runs 17 residues. DNA of the CDR3: TGTGCCACCGCCTGGGGGGGGTCCAACTCTAAGCTCTATGGCTACACCTTC. It codes for CATAWGGSNSKLYGYTF.

This sequence joins TRBV14 and TRBJ1-1, with unresolved D. The CDR3 totals 13 residues. The V gene lost 4 bases and the J gene lost 5 bases, with 11 bases spanning the gap. Germline CDR1 SGHDN, CDR2 FVKESK. The CDR3 loop is CASSLKSRTEAFF. The CDR3 DNA reads as TGTGCCAGCAGCCTCAAGTCGCGGACTGAAGCTTTCTTT. Variable domain in full (rest from reference TRBV14 and TRBJ1-1): EAGVTQFPSHSVIEKGQTVTLRCDPISGHDNLYWYRRVMGKEIKFLLHFVKESKQDESGMPNNRFLAERTGGTYSTLKVQPAELEDSGVYFCASSLKSRTEAFFGQGTRLTVV.